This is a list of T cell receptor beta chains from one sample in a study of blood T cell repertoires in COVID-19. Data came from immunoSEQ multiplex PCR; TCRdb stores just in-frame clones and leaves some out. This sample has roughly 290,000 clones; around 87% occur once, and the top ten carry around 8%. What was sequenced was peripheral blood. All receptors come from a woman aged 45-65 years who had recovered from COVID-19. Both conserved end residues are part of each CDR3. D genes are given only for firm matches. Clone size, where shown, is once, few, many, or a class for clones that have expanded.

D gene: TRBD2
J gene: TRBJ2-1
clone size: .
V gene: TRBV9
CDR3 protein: CASSSGTSNEQFF
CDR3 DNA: TGTGCCAGCAGCTCCGGGACTAGTAATGAGCAGTTCTTC

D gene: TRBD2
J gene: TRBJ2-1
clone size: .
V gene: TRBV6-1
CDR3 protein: CASSERLAGGLIEQFF
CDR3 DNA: TGTGCCAGCAGTGAAAGACTAGCGGGGGGGCTTATTGAGCAGTTCTTC

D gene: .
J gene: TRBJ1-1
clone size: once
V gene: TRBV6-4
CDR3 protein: CASSVTGGAEAFF
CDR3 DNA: TGTGCCAGCAGTGTAACAGGCGGCGCTGAAGCTTTCTTT

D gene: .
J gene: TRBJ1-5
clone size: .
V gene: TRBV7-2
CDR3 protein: CASSLEPPGAYSQPQHF
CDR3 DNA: TGTGCCAGCAGCTTAGAGCCCCCAGGGGCGTACAGTCAGCCCCAGCATTTT

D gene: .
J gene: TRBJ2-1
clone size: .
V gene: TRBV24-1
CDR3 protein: CATSGGSYNEQFF
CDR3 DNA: TGTGCCACCAGTGGTGGGAGTTACAATGAGCAGTTCTTC

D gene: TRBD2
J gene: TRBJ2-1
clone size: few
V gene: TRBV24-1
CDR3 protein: CATSMRGRPEQFF
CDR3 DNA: TGTGCCACCAGCATGCGGGGGAGGCCTGAGCAGTTCTTC

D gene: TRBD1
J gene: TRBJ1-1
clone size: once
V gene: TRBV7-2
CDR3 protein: CASTVDRGAAEAFF
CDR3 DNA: TGTGCCAGCACCGTCGACAGGGGAGCCGCCGAAGCTTTCTTT

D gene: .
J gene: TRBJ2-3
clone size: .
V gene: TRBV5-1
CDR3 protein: CASSLGGYSADTQYF
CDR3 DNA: TGCGCCAGCAGCTTGGGCGGCTACTCCGCAGATACGCAGTATTTT

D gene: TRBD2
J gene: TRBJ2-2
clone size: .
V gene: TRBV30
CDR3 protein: CAWSATFAGGTGELFF
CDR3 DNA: TGTGCCTGGAGTGCCACTTTTGCGGGGGGGACCGGGGAGCTGTTTTTT

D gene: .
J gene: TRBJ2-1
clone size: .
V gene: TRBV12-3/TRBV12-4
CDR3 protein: CASSWFQGNEQFF
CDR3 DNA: TGTGCCAGCAGTTGGTTCCAGGGGAATGAGCAGTTCTTC

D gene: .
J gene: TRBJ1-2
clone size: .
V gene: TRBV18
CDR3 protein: CASSPGQDSGYTF
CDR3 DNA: TGTGCCAGCTCACCAGGGCAGGACTCTGGCTACACCTTC

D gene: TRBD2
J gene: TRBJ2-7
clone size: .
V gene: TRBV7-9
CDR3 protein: CASSLAGGPGYEQYF
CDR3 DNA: TGTGCCAGCAGCCTAGCGGGAGGGCCCGGATACGAGCAGTACTTC

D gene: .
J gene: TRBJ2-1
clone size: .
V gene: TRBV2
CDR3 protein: CASTSGGGRTYNEQFF
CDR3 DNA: TGTGCCAGCACCTCAGGGGGCGGGAGAACCTACAATGAGCAGTTCTTC

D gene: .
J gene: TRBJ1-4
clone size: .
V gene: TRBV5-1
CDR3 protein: CASSPGGATTNEKLFF
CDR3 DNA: TGCGCCAGCAGCCCGGGCGGGGCAACAACTAATGAAAAACTGTTTTTT

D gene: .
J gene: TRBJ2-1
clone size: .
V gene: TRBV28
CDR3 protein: CASSPPQSWANEQFF
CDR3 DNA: TGTGCCAGCAGTCCTCCCCAATCATGGGCCAATGAGCAGTTCTTC

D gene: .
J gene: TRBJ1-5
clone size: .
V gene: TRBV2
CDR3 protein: CASSQGQSEQPQHF
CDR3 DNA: TGTGCCAGCAGCCAAGGACAGTCAGAGCAGCCCCAGCATTTT

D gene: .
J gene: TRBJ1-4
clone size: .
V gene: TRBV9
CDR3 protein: CASSPGGMGYEKLFF
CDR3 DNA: TGTGCCAGCAGTCCCGGGGGGATGGGATATGAAAAACTGTTTTTT

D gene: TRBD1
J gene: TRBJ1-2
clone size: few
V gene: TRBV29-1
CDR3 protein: CSVAEQGAVGGYTF
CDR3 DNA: TGCAGCGTTGCTGAACAGGGGGCAGTGGGTGGCTACACCTTC

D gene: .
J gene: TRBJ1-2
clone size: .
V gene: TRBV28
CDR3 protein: CASSLGGQNYGYTF
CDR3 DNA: TGTGCCAGCAGTTTAGGAGGGCAGAACTATGGCTACACCTTC

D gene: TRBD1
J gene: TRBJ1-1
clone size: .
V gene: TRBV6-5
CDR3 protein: CASSRQGTEAFF
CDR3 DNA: TGTGCCAGCAGCAGACAGGGGACTGAAGCTTTCTTT

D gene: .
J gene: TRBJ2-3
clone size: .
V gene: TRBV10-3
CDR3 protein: CAISEGGTSGTDTQYF
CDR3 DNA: TGTGCCATCAGTGAGGGGGGGACCTCCGGGACAGATACGCAGTATTTT

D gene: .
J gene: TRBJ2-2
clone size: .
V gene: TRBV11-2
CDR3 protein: CASSYSTGELFF
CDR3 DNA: TGTGCCAGCAGCTACTCAACCGGGGAGCTGTTTTTT

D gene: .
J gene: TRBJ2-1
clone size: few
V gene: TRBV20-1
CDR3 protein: CSASSYFDNEQFF
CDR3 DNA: TGCAGTGCTAGTTCGTATTTCGACAATGAGCAGTTCTTC

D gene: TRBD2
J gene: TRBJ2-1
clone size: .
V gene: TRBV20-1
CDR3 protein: CSASPSGGTYNEQFF
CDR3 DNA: TGCAGTGCTAGTCCTAGCGGGGGGACTTACAATGAGCAGTTCTTC

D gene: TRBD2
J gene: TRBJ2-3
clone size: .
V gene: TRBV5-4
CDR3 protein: CASSFGGLAGARGQYF
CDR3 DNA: TGTGCCAGCAGCTTCGGGGGGCTAGCGGGGGCCCGAGGGCAGTATTTT

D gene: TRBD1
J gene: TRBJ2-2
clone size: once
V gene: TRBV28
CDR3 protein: CASSIYRGTTGELFF
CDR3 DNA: TGTGCCAGCAGCATCTACAGGGGTACCACCGGGGAGCTGTTTTTT

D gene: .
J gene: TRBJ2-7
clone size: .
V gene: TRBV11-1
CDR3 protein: CASSLPGSWYEQYF
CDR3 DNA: TGTGCCAGCAGCTTACCCGGGAGCTGGTACGAGCAGTACTTC

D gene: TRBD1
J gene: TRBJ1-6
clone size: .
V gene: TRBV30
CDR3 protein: CAWQGGTYNSPLHF
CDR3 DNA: TGTGCCTGGCAGGGGGGCACCTATAATTCACCCCTCCACTTT

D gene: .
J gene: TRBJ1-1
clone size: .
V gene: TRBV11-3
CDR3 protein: CASSLGGATEAFF
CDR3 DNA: TGTGCCAGCAGCTTAGGCGGCGCCACTGAAGCTTTCTTT

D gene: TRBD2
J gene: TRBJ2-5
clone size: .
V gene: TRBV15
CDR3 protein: CATSRGLAGRETQYF
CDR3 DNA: TGTGCCACCAGCAGAGGACTAGCGGGACGGGAGACCCAGTACTTC

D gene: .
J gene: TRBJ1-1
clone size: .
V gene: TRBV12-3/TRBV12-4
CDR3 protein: CASSIRGNTEAFF
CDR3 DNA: TGTGCCAGCAGTATCAGGGGGAACACTGAAGCTTTCTTT

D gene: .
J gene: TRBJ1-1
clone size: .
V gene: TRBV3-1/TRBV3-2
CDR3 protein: CASSQVAAAEAFF
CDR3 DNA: TGTGCCAGCAGCCAGGTAGCAGCCGCTGAAGCTTTCTTT

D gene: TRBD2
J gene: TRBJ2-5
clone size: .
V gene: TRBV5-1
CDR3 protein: CASSLGLAGGHETQYF
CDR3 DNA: TGCGCCAGCAGCTTGGGACTAGCGGGAGGGCACGAGACCCAGTACTTC

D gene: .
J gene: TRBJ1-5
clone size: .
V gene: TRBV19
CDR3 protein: CASTGFAVSNQPQHF
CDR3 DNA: TGTGCCAGTACAGGTTTTGCCGTGAGCAATCAGCCCCAGCATTTT

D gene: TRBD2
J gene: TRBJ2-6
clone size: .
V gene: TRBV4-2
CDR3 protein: CASSQNPNLAGSGANVLTF
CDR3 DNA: TGTGCCAGCAGCCAGAATCCGAATCTAGCGGGATCTGGGGCCAACGTCCTGACTTTC

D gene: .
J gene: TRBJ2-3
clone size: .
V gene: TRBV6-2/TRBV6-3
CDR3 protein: CASSYGGLSVGTQYF
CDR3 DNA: TGTGCCAGCAGTTACGGCGGCCTTAGCGTTGGTACGCAGTATTTT

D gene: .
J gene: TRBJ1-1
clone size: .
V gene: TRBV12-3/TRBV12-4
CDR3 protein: CASSSTGYTEAFF
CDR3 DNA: TGTGCCAGCAGTTCCACAGGTTACACTGAAGCTTTCTTT

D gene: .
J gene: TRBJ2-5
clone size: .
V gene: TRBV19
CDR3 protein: CASSIGAGPEETQYF
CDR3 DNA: TGTGCCAGTAGTATAGGGGCAGGGCCGGAGGAGACCCAGTACTTC

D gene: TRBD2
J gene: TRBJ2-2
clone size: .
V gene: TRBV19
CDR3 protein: CASSYRFLAGGPRTGELFF
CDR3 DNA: TGTGCCAGTAGTTACCGGTTTCTAGCGGGAGGGCCGCGCACCGGGGAGCTGTTTTTT